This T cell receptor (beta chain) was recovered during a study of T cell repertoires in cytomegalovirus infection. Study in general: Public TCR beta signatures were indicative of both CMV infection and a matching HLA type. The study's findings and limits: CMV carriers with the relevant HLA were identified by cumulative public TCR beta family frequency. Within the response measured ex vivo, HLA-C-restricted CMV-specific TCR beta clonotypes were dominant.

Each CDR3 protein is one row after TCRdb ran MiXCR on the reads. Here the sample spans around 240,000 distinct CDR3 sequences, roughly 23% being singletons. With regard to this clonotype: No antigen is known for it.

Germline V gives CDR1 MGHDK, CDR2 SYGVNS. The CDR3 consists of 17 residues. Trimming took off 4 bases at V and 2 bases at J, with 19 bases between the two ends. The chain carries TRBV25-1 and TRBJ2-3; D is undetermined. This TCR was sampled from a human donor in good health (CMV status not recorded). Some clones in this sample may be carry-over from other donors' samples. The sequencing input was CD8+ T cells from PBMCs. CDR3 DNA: TGTGCCAGCAGTGCATATCGCAACACCCCTGTCACAGATACGCAGTATTTT. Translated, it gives CASSAYRNTPVTDTQYF.